This T cell receptor beta chain appears in the sequencing data of a study of CD4 T cell repertoires in COVID-19. Germline CDR1 SGHVS, CDR2 FNYEAQ. The CDR3 has 16 amino acids. The V gene end was trimmed by 0 bases and the J gene end by 3 bases; junction bases not matched to a gene: 3. No culture step preceded sequencing of the ex vivo isolated memory T cells. The protocol was immunoSEQ multiplex PCR, while the TCRdb copy is restricted to in-frame clones and leaves out a portion. This sample has about 25,000 clones; over 90% occur once, and the top ten carry 0.65% to 0.8%. V gene TRBV7-6 combines with J gene TRBJ2-3, with 10 bases lining up with TRBD2. Here the sequenced sample was circulating follicular helper CD4+ T cells (cTfh) from blood, taken before the COVID-19 pandemic. The sequence was obtained from a human donor who had COVID-19. CDR3 in DNA: TGTGCCAGCAGCTTAGCGATAGCGGGGGGTACAGATACGCAGTATTTT. It is translated as CASSLAIAGGTDTQYF.